This record covers a single T cell receptor beta chain. The data originate from a study of blood T cell repertoires in COVID-19. Study as a whole: The United States, Italy and Spain were the sources of the acute and convalescent COVID-19 samples.

The protocol was immunoSEQ multiplex PCR, while the TCRdb copy is restricted to in-frame clones and leaves out a portion. Seen here are about 120,000 clones, about 86% observed once, and the top ten hold about 7.4%. Sequencing was done on a sample of peripheral blood. The TCR was taken from an older man who had recovered from COVID-19.

The CDR3 loop reads CASSLAQGESSYEQYF. DNA for the CDR3: TGCGCCAGCAGCTTGGCCCAGGGGGAGAGCTCCTACGAGCAGTACTTC. The rearrangement uses TRBV5-1 and TRBJ2-7; 7 bases agree with TRBD1. This CDR3 spans 16 amino acids. CDR1 and CDR2 from the germline V gene are SGHRS and YFSETQ. The V and J ends lost 0 bases and 0 bases, in that order; junction bases with no gene match: 6.